The clone carrying this TCR beta chain was detected only a few times. The antigen is not known. Every isolated RNA sample was fully reverse transcribed, so sequencing captured expressed TCRB transcripts. Only in-frame clones appear in the TCRdb table, and some are missing; sequencing was by immunoSEQ multiplex PCR. The repertoire holds about 150,000 clones, with around 9.3% as singletons. These data are taken from a study of beta chain features in type 1 diabetes. Study-level background: All of the samples together had roughly 98 million sorted cells examined.

The V gene's germline CDR1 is GTSNPN and CDR2 SVGIG (reference sequence). The V and J ends lost 2 bases and 2 bases respectively, with 7 bases between them. The CDR3 loop spans 13 amino acids. CD4+ cells of the naive, central memory, regulatory and stem cell-like memory types were sorted via CD45RO/CCR7/CD25/CD127/CD95/CD27. General study findings and limits: The naive, central memory and Treg TCRB repertoires showed an apparent similarity that was greater among patients than among healthy donors. A moderate, significant TCRB CDR3 shortening appeared in type 1 diabetes across four CD4+ subsets.

The clonotype comes from a man in his late teens or twenties in good health. Sequenced material: naive CD4+ T cells from blood. The chain recombines TRBV30 with TRBJ2-1, with D uncertain. The chain's CDR3 is CAWSRQTYNEQFF. DNA of the CDR3: TGTGCCTGGAGTAGACAAACCTACAATGAGCAGTTCTTC. The entire variable domain, with the rest obtained from reference TRBV30 and TRBJ2-1, is as follows: SQTIHQWPATLVQPVGSPLSLECTVEGTSNPNLYWYRQAAGRGLQLLFYSVGIGQISSEVPQNLSASRPQDRQFILSSKKLLLSDSGFYLCAWSRQTYNEQFFGPGTRLTVL.